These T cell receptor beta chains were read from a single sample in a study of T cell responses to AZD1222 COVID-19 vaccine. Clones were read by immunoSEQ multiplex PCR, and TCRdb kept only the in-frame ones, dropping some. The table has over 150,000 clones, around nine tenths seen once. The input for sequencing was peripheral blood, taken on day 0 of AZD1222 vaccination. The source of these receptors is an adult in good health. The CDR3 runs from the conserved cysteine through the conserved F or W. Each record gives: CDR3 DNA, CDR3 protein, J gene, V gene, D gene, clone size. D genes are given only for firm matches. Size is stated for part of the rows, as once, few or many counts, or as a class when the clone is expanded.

cdr3_nt: TGCGCCAGCAGCCAAGATTCCGCCCCCTCAGGCTATGGCTACACCTTC
cdr3_aa: CASSQDSAPSGYGYTF
j_call: TRBJ1-2
v_call: TRBV4-3
d_call: NA
clone_size: NA

cdr3_nt: TGTGCCAGCTCCCTAACGCCCACAGACTCCCCCTATGGCTACACCTTC
cdr3_aa: CASSLTPTDSPYGYTF
j_call: TRBJ1-2
v_call: TRBV18
d_call: NA
clone_size: NA

cdr3_nt: TGTGCCAGCAGCCAAGGGGGGAACACTGAAGCTTTCTTT
cdr3_aa: CASSQGGNTEAFF
j_call: TRBJ1-1
v_call: TRBV3-1/TRBV3-2
d_call: NA
clone_size: NA

cdr3_nt: TGTGCCAGCAGCCGGGGACAACCTGAAGCTTTCTTT
cdr3_aa: CASSRGQPEAFF
j_call: TRBJ1-1
v_call: TRBV3-1/TRBV3-2
d_call: NA
clone_size: few

cdr3_nt: TGCGCCAGCACATCTGTCGCCCAGGGATCCTTCCGAGGGAATGAGCAGTTCTTC
cdr3_aa: CASTSVAQGSFRGNEQFF
j_call: TRBJ2-1
v_call: TRBV5-1
d_call: NA
clone_size: NA

cdr3_nt: TGTGCCTGGACCCTCCGAGTCGGGACAGGGAACACTGAAGCTTTCTTT
cdr3_aa: CAWTLRVGTGNTEAFF
j_call: TRBJ1-1
v_call: TRBV30
d_call: TRBD1
clone_size: NA

cdr3_nt: TGTGCCAGCAGTGGAGACAGGGGGCTGAGCTATGGCTACACCTTC
cdr3_aa: CASSGDRGLSYGYTF
j_call: TRBJ1-2
v_call: TRBV2
d_call: TRBD1
clone_size: few

cdr3_nt: TGTGCCAGCAGCCATCCGGGACGTGATCAGCCCCAGCATTTT
cdr3_aa: CASSHPGRDQPQHF
j_call: TRBJ1-5
v_call: TRBV7-8
d_call: NA
clone_size: NA

cdr3_nt: TGCGCCAGCAGTGCTGGGATCAATCAGCCCCAGCATTTT
cdr3_aa: CASSAGINQPQHF
j_call: TRBJ1-5
v_call: TRBV10-1
d_call: NA
clone_size: NA

cdr3_nt: TGTGCCAGCAGCGTTCATATCAAAGGACCTGAAGCTTTCTTT
cdr3_aa: CASSVHIKGPEAFF
j_call: TRBJ1-1
v_call: TRBV9
d_call: NA
clone_size: NA

cdr3_nt: TGTGCCAGCTCACCCGGGACAGAAGCTGTCTACGAGCAGTACTTC
cdr3_aa: CASSPGTEAVYEQYF
j_call: TRBJ2-7
v_call: TRBV18
d_call: TRBD1
clone_size: NA

cdr3_nt: TGTGCCAGCTCACCGGAGCAAAACATTCAGTACTTC
cdr3_aa: CASSPEQNIQYF
j_call: TRBJ2-4
v_call: TRBV18
d_call: NA
clone_size: once

cdr3_nt: TGTGCCAGCAGTTACCGACAGGGCCCCTGTATTTTT
cdr3_aa: CASSYRQGPCIF
j_call: TRBJ2-3
v_call: TRBV6-2/TRBV6-3
d_call: TRBD1
clone_size: few

cdr3_nt: TGTGCCAGCAGCTTAGGTGGCGGGGGATACTACGAGCAGTACTTC
cdr3_aa: CASSLGGGGYYEQYF
j_call: TRBJ2-7
v_call: TRBV11-2
d_call: TRBD2
clone_size: NA

cdr3_nt: TGTGCCAGCAGTCACCCAGCCGACTATGGCTACACCTTC
cdr3_aa: CASSHPADYGYTF
j_call: TRBJ1-2
v_call: TRBV12-3/TRBV12-4
d_call: NA
clone_size: NA

cdr3_nt: TGCGCCAGCTCCTATTCGGCCTCAGGGGGGAATGAGCAGTTCTTC
cdr3_aa: CASSYSASGGNEQFF
j_call: TRBJ2-1
v_call: TRBV5-1
d_call: NA
clone_size: NA

cdr3_nt: TGTGCCAGCAGCTTGGTGGCGGGGACCTACGAGCAGTACTTC
cdr3_aa: CASSLVAGTYEQYF
j_call: TRBJ2-7
v_call: TRBV5-8
d_call: NA
clone_size: NA

cdr3_nt: TGTGCCTACCCACAGAGGGGGAACACTGAAGCTTTCTTT
cdr3_aa: CAYPQRGNTEAFF
j_call: TRBJ1-1
v_call: TRBV30
d_call: NA
clone_size: NA

cdr3_nt: TGTGCCAGCAGCCCCGGGGGGCAGGTAGGAGATACGCAGTATTTT
cdr3_aa: CASSPGGQVGDTQYF
j_call: TRBJ2-3
v_call: TRBV11-2
d_call: NA
clone_size: NA

cdr3_nt: TGTGCCGGGGCCCTGGGAAACCCAGGATACGAGCAGTACTTC
cdr3_aa: CAGALGNPGYEQYF
j_call: TRBJ2-7
v_call: TRBV6-5
d_call: NA
clone_size: NA

cdr3_nt: TGTGCCAGCAGCCAAAGGACCCCACTCCTCCACTTT
cdr3_aa: CASSQRTPLLHF
j_call: TRBJ1-6
v_call: TRBV6-6
d_call: NA
clone_size: NA

cdr3_nt: TGTGCCAGCAGTTACCCCCTCGGGGGCGGCTACACCTTC
cdr3_aa: CASSYPLGGGYTF
j_call: TRBJ1-2
v_call: TRBV6-2/TRBV6-3
d_call: NA
clone_size: NA

cdr3_nt: TGTGCCAGCACTAATAGCGGGGCCGGGACCGGGGAGCTGTTTTTT
cdr3_aa: CASTNSGAGTGELFF
j_call: TRBJ2-2
v_call: TRBV6-6
d_call: TRBD2
clone_size: NA

cdr3_nt: TGTGCCAGCAGCCCGGGGGTCCTCGCGGGGGGGCTTCGGTGGGAGACCCAGTACTTC
cdr3_aa: CASSPGVLAGGLRWETQYF
j_call: TRBJ2-5
v_call: TRBV5-4
d_call: TRBD2
clone_size: NA

cdr3_nt: TGTGCCAGCAGCTTAGAAGGGACAGGGCCCGACACCATATATTTT
cdr3_aa: CASSLEGTGPDTIYF
j_call: TRBJ1-3
v_call: TRBV11-2
d_call: TRBD1
clone_size: NA

cdr3_nt: TGTGCCAGCAGCTTAATGGGAGGGATAGGAGATACGCAGTATTTT
cdr3_aa: CASSLMGGIGDTQYF
j_call: TRBJ2-3
v_call: TRBV7-3
d_call: TRBD2
clone_size: NA